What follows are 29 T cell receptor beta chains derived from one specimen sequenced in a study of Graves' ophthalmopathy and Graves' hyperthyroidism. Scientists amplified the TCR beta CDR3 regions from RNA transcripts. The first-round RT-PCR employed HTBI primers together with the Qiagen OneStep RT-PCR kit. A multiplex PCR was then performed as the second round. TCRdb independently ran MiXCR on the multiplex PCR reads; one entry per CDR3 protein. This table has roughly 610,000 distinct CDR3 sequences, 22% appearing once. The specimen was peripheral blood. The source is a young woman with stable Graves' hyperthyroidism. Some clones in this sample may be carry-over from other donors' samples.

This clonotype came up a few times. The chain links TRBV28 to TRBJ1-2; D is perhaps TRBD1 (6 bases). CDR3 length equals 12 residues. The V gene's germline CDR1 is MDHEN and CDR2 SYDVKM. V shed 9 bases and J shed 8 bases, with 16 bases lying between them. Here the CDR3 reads CARRTAEEGYTF. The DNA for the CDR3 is TGTGCCAGGAGGACAGCGGAGGAAGGCTACACCTTC.

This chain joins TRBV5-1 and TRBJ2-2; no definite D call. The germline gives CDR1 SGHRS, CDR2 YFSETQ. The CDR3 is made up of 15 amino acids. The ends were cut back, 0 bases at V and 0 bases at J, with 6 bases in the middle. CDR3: CASSLAAPNTGELFF. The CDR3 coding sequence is TGCGCCAGCAGCTTGGCCGCCCCGAACACCGGGGAGCTGTTTTTT.

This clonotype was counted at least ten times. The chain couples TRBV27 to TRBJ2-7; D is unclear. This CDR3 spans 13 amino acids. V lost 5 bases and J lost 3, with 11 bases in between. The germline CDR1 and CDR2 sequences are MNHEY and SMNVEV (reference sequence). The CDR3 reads CASSNRRNYEQYF. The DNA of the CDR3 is TGTGCCAGCAGTAATCGTAGGAACTACGAGCAGTACTTC.

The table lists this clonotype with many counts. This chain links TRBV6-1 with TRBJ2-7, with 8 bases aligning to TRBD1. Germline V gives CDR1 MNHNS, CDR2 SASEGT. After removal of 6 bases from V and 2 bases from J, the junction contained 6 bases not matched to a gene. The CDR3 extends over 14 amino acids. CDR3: CASRTRQGTYEQYF. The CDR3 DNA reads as TGTGCCAGCAGAACCCGACAGGGGACCTACGAGCAGTACTTC.

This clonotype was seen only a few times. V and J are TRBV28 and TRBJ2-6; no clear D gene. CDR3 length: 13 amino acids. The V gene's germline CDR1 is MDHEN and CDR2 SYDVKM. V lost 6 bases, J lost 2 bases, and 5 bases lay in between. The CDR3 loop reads CASRLPGANVLTF. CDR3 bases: TGTGCCAGCAGGCTCCCTGGGGCCAACGTCCTGACTTTC.

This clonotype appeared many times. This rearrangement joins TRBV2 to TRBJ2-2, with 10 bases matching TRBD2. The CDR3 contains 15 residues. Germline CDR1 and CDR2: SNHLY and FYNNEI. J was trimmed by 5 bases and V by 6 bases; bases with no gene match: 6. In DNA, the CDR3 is TGTGCCAGCAGCCAAGCGGGGGGGCCGACCGGGGAGCTGTTTTTT. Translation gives CASSQAGGPTGELFF.

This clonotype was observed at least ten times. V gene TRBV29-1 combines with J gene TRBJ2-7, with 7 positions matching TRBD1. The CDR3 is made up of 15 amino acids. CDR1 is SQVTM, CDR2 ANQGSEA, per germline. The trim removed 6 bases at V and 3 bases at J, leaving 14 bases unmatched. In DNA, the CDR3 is TGCAGCGTCCTCTTATGGGACAGAAATAGCTACGAGCAGTACTTC. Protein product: CSVLLWDRNSYEQYF.

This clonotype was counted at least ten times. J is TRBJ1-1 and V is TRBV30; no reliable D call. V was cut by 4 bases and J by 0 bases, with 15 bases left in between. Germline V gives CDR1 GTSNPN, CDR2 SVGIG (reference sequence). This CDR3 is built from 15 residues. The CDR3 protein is CAWTNKRPVNTEAFF. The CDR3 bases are TGTGCCTGGACAAACAAAAGACCCGTGAACACTGAAGCTTTCTTT. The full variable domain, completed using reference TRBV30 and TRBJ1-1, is SQTIHQWPATLVQPVGSPLSLECTVEGTSNPNLYWYRQAAGRGLQLLFYSVGIGQISSEVPQNLSASRPQDRQFILSSKKLLLSDSGFYLCAWTNKRPVNTEAFFGQGTRLTVV.

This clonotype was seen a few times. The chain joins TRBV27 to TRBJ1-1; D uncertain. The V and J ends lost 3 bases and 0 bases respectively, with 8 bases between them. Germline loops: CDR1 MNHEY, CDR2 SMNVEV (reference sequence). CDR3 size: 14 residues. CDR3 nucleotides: TGTGCCAGCAGTTTGAGGATGATGAACACTGAAGCTTTCTTT. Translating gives CASSLRMMNTEAFF.

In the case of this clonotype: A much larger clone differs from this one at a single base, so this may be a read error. As DNA, the CDR3 is TGTGCCAGCAGTTCACTTGACAGGGGTCTTCCTAATTCACACCTCCACTTT. This sequence encodes CASSSLDRGLPNSHLHF. This chain connects TRBV28 to TRBJ1-6; 8 bases are shared with TRBD1. CDR3 length equals 17 residues. CDR1 is MDHEN and CDR2 is SYDVKM in the germline V gene.

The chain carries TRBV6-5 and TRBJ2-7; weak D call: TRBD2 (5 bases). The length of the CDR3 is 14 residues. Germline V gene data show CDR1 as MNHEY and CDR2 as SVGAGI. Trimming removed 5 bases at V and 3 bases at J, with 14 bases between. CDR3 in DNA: TGTGCCAGCAGTGTACTCTCCCGGGACTACGAGCAGTACTTC. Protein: CASSVLSRDYEQYF.

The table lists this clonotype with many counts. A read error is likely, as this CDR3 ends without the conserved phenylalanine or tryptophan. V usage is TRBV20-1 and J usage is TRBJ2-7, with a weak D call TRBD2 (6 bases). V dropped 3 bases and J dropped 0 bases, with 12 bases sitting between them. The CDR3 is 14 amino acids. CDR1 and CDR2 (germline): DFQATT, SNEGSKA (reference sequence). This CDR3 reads CSARRDRSSYEQYL. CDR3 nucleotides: TGCAGTGCTAGGCGGGACCGGAGCTCCTACGAGCAGTACCTC.

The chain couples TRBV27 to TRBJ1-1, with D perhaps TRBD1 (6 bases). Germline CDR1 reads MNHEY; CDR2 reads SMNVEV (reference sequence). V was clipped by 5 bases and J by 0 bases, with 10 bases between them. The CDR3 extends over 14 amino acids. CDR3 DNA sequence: TGTGCCAGCAGTACGCCAGGGGTGAACACTGAAGCTTTCTTT. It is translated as CASSTPGVNTEAFF.

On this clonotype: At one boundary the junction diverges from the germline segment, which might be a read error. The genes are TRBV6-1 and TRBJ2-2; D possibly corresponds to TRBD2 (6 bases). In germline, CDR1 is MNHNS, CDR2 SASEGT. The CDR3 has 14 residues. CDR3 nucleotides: TGTGCCACCACGGGACTCATGAACACCGTGGAGCTGTTTTTT. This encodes CATTGLMNTVELFF.

The CDR3 protein is CASSNLGYEQYF. The DNA of the CDR3 is TGTGCCAGCAGTAACCTGGGATACGAGCAGTACTTC. This rearrangement joins TRBV6-4 to TRBJ2-7; D unresolved. V shed 5 bases and J shed 4 bases, with 9 bases lying between them. This CDR3 has 12 residues. Germline-derived CDR1 and CDR2 are MRHNA and SNTAGT.

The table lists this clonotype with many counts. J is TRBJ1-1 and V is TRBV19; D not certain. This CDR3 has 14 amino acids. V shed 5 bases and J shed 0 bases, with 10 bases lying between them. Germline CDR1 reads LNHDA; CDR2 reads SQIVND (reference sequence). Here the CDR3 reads CASSYNSMNTEAFF. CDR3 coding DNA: TGTGCCAGTAGTTATAACAGCATGAACACTGAAGCTTTCTTT.

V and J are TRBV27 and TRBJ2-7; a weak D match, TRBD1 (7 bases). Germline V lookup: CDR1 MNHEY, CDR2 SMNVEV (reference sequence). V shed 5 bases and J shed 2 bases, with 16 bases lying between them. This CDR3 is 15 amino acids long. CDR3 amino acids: CASSPRGVIPYEQYF. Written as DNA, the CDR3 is TGTGCCAGCAGTCCCAGGGGGGTGATACCCTACGAGCAGTACTTC.

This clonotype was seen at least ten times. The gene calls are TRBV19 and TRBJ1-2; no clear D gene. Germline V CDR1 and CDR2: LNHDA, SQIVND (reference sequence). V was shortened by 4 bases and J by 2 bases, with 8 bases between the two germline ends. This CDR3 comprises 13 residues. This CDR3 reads CASSTSENYGYTF. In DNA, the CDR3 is TGTGCCAGTAGTACGTCAGAGAACTATGGCTACACCTTC.

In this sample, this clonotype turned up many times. The CDR3 reads CASSYRQENTEAFF. Written as DNA, the CDR3 is TGTGCCAGCAGTTACCGGCAGGAGAACACTGAAGCTTTCTTT. The rearrangement uses TRBV6-5 and TRBJ1-1; D is uncertain. Per the germline V gene, CDR1 is MNHEY and CDR2 is SVGAGI. The CDR3 contains 14 residues. V was pared by 2 bases and J by 1 base, with 8 bases between.

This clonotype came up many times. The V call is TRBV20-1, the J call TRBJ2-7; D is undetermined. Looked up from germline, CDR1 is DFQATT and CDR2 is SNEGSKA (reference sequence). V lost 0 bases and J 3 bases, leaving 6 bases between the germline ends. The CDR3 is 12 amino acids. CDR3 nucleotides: TGCAGTGCTAGAGATGTTGACTACGAGCAGTACTTC. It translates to CSARDVDYEQYF.

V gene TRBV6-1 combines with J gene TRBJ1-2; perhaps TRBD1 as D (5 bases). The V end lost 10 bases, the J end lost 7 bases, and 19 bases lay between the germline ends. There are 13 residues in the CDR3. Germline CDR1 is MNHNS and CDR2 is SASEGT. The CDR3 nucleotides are TGTGCCACCATAGGGACCGCAACTTTTGGCTACACCTTC. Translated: CATIGTATFGYTF.

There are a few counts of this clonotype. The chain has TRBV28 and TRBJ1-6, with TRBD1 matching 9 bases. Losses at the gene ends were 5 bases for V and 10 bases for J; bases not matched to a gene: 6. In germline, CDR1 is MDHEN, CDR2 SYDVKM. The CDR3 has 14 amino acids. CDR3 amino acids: CASSRQGGVSPLHF. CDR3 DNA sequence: TGTGCCAGCAGTCGACAGGGGGGCGTATCACCCCTCCACTTT. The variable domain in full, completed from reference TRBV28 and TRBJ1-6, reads DVKVTQSSRYLVKRTGEKVFLECVQDMDHENMFWYRQDPGLGLRLIYFSYDVKMKEKGDIPEGYSVSREKKERFSLILESASTNQTSMYLCASSRQGGVSPLHFGNGTRLTVT.

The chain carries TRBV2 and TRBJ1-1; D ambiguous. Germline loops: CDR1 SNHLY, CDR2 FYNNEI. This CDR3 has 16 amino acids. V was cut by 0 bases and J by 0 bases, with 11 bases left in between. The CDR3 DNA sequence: TGTGCCAGCAGTGAAGCGCAACCGGCAATGAACACTGAAGCTTTCTTT. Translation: CASSEAQPAMNTEAFF.

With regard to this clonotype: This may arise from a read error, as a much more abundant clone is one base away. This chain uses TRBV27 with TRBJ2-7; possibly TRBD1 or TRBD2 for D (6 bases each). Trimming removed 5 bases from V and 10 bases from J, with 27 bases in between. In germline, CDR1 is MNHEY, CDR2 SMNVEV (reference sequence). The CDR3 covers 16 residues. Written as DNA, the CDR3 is TGTGCCAGCAGTCCCCCGACAGGCCTCATCGGGGGTGATCAGTACTTC. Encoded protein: CASSPPTGLIGGDQYF.

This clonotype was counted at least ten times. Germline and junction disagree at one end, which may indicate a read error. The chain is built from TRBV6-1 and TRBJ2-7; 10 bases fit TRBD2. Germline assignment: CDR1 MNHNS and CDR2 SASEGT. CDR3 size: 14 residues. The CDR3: CASSEAGGTYEQYF. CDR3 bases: TGTGCCAGCAGCGAAGCGGGGGGGACCTACGAGCAGTACTTC.

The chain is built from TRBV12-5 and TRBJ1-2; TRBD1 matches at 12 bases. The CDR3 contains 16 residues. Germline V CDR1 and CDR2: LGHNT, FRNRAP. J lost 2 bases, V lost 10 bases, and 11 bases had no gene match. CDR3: CATGTGGVKANYGYTF. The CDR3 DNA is TGTGCTACCGGGACAGGGGGCGTGAAGGCAAACTATGGCTACACCTTC.

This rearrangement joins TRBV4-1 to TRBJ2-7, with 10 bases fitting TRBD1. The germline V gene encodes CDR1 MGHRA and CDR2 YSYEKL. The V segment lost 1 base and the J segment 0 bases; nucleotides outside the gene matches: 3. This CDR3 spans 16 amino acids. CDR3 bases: TGCGCCAGCAGCCAAGGACAGGGGGCGGCCTCCTACGAGCAGTACTTC. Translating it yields CASSQGQGAASYEQYF.

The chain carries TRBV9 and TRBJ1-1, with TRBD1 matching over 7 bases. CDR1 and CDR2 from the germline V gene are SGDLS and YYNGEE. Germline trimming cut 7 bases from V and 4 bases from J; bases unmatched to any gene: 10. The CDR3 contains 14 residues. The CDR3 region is CASDPRGAVTEAFF. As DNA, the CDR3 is TGTGCCAGCGACCCCAGGGGGGCGGTCACTGAAGCTTTCTTT. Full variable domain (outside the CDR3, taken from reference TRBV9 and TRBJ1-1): DSGVTQTPKHLITATGQRVTLRCSPRSGDLSVYWYQQSLDQGLQFLIQYYNGEERAKGNILERFSAQQFPDLHSELNLSSLELGDSALYFCASDPRGAVTEAFFGQGTRLTVV.

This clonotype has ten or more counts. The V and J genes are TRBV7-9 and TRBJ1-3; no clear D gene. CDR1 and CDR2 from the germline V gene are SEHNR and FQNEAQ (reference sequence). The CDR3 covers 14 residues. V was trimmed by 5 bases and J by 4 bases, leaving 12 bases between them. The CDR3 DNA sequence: TGTGCCAGCAGCCCCTCGACTGAGGGAAACACCATATATTTT. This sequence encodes CASSPSTEGNTIYF.